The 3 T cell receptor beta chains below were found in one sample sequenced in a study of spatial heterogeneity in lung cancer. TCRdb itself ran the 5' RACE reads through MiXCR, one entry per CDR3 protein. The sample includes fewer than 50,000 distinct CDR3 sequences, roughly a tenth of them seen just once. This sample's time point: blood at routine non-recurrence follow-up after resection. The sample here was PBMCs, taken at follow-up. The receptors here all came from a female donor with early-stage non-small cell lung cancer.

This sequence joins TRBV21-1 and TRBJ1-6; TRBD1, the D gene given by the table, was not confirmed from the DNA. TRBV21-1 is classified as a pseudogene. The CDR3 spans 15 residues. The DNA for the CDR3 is TGTGCCAGCATCCCACAGGGGGCGAATGATTCACCCCTCCACTTT. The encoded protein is CASIPQGANDSPLHF.

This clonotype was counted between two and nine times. CDR3 DNA: TGCGCCAGCAGCCAAAAGACTAGCGGGGCCAAAAACATTCAGTACTTC. It encodes CASSQKTSGAKNIQYF. This chain connects TRBV4-3 to TRBJ2-4; 10 bases line up with TRBD2. With 2 bases clipped from V and 1 base from J, the junction kept 2 bases outside the gene matches. The CDR3 is 16 amino acids. CDR1 and CDR2 from the germline V gene are LGHNA and YSLEER.

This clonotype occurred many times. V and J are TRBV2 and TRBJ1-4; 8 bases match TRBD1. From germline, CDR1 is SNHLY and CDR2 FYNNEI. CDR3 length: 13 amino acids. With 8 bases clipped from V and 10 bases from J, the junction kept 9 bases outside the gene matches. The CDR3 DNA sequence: TGTGCCAGCTCGCCGGACAGGGACACAAAACTGTTTTTT. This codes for CASSPDRDTKLFF.